The present entry profiles one T cell receptor beta chain with its context. The record originates from a study of blood T cell repertoires in COVID-19. Across the whole study: Material from acute and convalescent COVID-19 was sourced from the United States, Italy and Spain. Sources were T cells, B-cell-depleted T cells, or PBMCs; the material itself was cDNA or gDNA.

Original methodology: Reference gene primer amplification gave nucleated cell count estimates. Sequencing was performed with immunoSEQ multiplex PCR; in TCRdb, only in-frame clones are kept and a portion is missing. The DNA gave D and trimming, while V, J and clone size come from that table. The table includes 55,000 to 80,000 clones, 89% detected once. Looked up from germline, CDR1 is MNHNS and CDR2 is SASEGT. The CDR3 consists of 15 residues. V shed 1 base and J shed 12 bases, with 19 bases lying between them. The chain has TRBV6-1 and TRBJ2-1, with D hard to call. Material: peripheral blood. This TCR derives from a man aged 50-60 years with active COVID-19. CDR3 amino acids: CASSEGVAVRGAQFF. The DNA of the CDR3 is TGTGCCAGCAGTGAAGGGGTGGCCGTTCGCGGTGCGCAGTTCTTC.